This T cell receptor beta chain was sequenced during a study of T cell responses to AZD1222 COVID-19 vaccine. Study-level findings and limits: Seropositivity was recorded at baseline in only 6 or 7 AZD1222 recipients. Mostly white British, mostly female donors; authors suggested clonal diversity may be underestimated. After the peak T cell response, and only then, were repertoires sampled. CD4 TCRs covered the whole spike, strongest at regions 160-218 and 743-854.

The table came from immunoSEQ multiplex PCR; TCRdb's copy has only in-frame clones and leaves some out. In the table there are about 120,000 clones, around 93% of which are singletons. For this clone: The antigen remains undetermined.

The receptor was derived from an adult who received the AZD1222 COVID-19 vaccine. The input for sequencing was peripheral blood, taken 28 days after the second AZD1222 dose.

CDR3 DNA sequence: TGTGCCAGCAGCTTACGGCCTGGGACGGTGAACACCGGGGAGCTGTTTTTT. Its translation is CASSLRPGTVNTGELFF. The J gene is TRBJ2-2, the V gene TRBV7-6; the D gene could be TRBD1 or TRBD2 (5 bases each). V lost 2 bases to trimming and J lost 1 base, with 14 bases between them. Germline CDR1 reads SGHVS; CDR2 reads FNYEAQ. The CDR3 covers 17 residues.